The rows below give T cell receptor beta chains drawn from one sample of a study of CD8+ T cells in alopecia areata. Using immunoSEQ multiplex PCR, the repertoire was profiled, and TCRdb retains in-frame clones only, with some absent. This table holds more than 200,000 clones, less than 65% found once. The sample in question was CD4+ T cells sorted from blood, obtained at week 4, from a patient treated with tofacitinib. The receptors shown here come from a human donor with alopecia areata. The conserved cysteine and the conserved F or W are not part of the CDR3 here. The order of the fields is J gene, clone size, V gene, CDR3 protein. Clone size appears in some rows only: once, few, many, or a class for an expanded clone.

j_gene: TRBJ2-5; abundance: .; v_gene: TRBV5-1; CDR3aa: ASSLAGTQETQY
j_gene: TRBJ2-3; abundance: .; v_gene: TRBV6-9; CDR3aa: ASTSSGLAGCTDTQY
j_gene: TRBJ2-3; abundance: few; v_gene: TRBV9; CDR3aa: ASSVGGGWSTDTQY
j_gene: TRBJ1-2; abundance: .; v_gene: TRBV27; CDR3aa: ASSKGQLNYGYT
j_gene: TRBJ1-6; abundance: .; v_gene: TRBV30; CDR3aa: AWSSSRTGAYNSPLH
j_gene: TRBJ1-2; abundance: .; v_gene: TRBV25-1; CDR3aa: ASTRDRHYGYT
j_gene: TRBJ2-5; abundance: few; v_gene: TRBV14; CDR3aa: ASSQGRVETQY
j_gene: TRBJ2-6; abundance: .; v_gene: TRBV15; CDR3aa: ATSLPGPGANVLT
j_gene: TRBJ2-5; abundance: .; v_gene: TRBV2; CDR3aa: ASGASGVQETQY
j_gene: TRBJ1-1; abundance: few; v_gene: TRBV6-5; CDR3aa: ASIFDGANTEAF
j_gene: TRBJ2-7; abundance: .; v_gene: TRBV7-6; CDR3aa: ASSTRDRDEQY
j_gene: TRBJ1-2; abundance: .; v_gene: TRBV29-1; CDR3aa: SVQVVSPYGYT
j_gene: TRBJ2-3; abundance: .; v_gene: TRBV4-2; CDR3aa: ASSQHLRPGGETDTQY
j_gene: TRBJ2-3; abundance: .; v_gene: TRBV30; CDR3aa: AWSVGGARPDTQY
j_gene: TRBJ2-1; abundance: .; v_gene: TRBV9; CDR3aa: ASSVLGRGPYNEQF
j_gene: TRBJ2-7; abundance: .; v_gene: TRBV10-2; CDR3aa: ASRTSGTSPYEQY
j_gene: TRBJ1-2; abundance: .; v_gene: TRBV10-3; CDR3aa: AISDPGIYGYT
j_gene: TRBJ2-2; abundance: few; v_gene: TRBV4-2; CDR3aa: ASSQQDPRMTGELF
j_gene: TRBJ2-5; abundance: .; v_gene: TRBV5-1; CDR3aa: ASSPGGAERETQY
j_gene: TRBJ2-7; abundance: .; v_gene: TRBV9; CDR3aa: ASSVGGQPSYEQY
j_gene: TRBJ1-4; abundance: .; v_gene: TRBV27; CDR3aa: ASSLSGDFGEKLF
j_gene: TRBJ2-7; abundance: .; v_gene: TRBV5-1; CDR3aa: ASSPRGTYEQY
j_gene: TRBJ2-5; abundance: .; v_gene: TRBV2; CDR3aa: ASSEWRGGPRETQY
j_gene: TRBJ2-3; abundance: few; v_gene: TRBV7-2; CDR3aa: ASSLRRGGGTDTQY
j_gene: TRBJ2-7; abundance: few; v_gene: TRBV7-2; CDR3aa: ASSLVGNEQY
j_gene: TRBJ1-3; abundance: .; v_gene: TRBV30; CDR3aa: AWRPGPHSGNTIY
j_gene: TRBJ2-1; abundance: .; v_gene: TRBV7-9; CDR3aa: ASSPSGTGVYNEQF
j_gene: TRBJ2-3; abundance: once; v_gene: TRBV7-2; CDR3aa: ASNLRGAGGVGDTQY